The 15 T cell receptor beta chains below were found in one sample sequenced in a study of long-term antiretroviral therapy in people with HIV. The immunoSEQ assay was v3.0, run at survey level. Data came from immunoSEQ multiplex PCR; TCRdb stores just in-frame clones and leaves some out. The sample has tens of thousands of clones, nearly 90% seen once. The sample consisted of unsorted PBMCs, taken 1.1 years after starting antiretroviral therapy. The receptors originated from a man between 18 and 35 years old with HIV.

The chain employs TRBV14 and TRBJ1-2, with 8 bases that match TRBD1. The ends lost 3 bases at V and 0 bases at J; junction bases unmatched: 3. CDR1 and CDR2 from the germline V gene are SGHDN and FVKESK. This CDR3 spans 15 amino acids. For the CDR3, the DNA is TGTGCCAGCAGCCACCTGACAGGGGCTAACTATGGCTACACCTTC. Its protein product is CASSHLTGANYGYTF.

The chain combines TRBV10-3 with TRBJ2-2, with TRBD1 matching over 10 bases. The CDR3 has 15 residues. Germline CDR1 is ENHRY and CDR2 is SYGVKD. J gave up 7 bases and V 6 bases, and 8 bases lay outside the gene matches. CDR3 nucleotide sequence: TGTGCCATCAGAGGACAGGGGGAGAGGGACGGGGAGCTGTTTTTT. Encoded protein: CAIRGQGERDGELFF.

The rearrangement links TRBV13 to TRBJ2-1; possibly TRBD1 or TRBD2 for D (5 bases each). This CDR3 has 12 amino acids. Trimming took off 2 bases at V and 10 bases at J, with 9 bases between the two ends. Per germline, CDR1 PRHDT and CDR2 FYEKMQ (reference sequence). CDR3 in amino acids: CASSLPGPEQFF. The CDR3 bases are TGTGCCAGCAGCTTACCGGGACCGGAGCAGTTCTTC.

V is TRBV4-1 and J is TRBJ2-1; possibly TRBD2 for D (5 bases). The V gene lost 2 bases and the J gene lost 6 bases, with 14 bases spanning the gap. Germline V gene data show CDR1 as MGHRA and CDR2 as YSYEKL. CDR3 length equals 15 residues. The CDR3 bases are TGCGCCAGCAGCCAACCTCGAACGGGAAGCAATGAGCAGTTCTTC. Its translation: CASSQPRTGSNEQFF.

The chain couples TRBV19 to TRBJ2-5, with D possibly being TRBD2 (5 bases). Trimming stripped 1 base from V and 9 bases from J, with 18 bases between. The CDR3 contains 15 residues. Germline CDR1 LNHDA, CDR2 SQIVND (reference sequence). CDR3 loop: CASSIGNLGLSPQYF. DNA of the CDR3: TGTGCCAGTAGTATAGGAAATCTTGGACTCTCGCCCCAGTACTTC.

The chain uses TRBV10-2 and TRBJ2-7, with TRBD1 matching over 9 bases. V shed 2 bases, J shed 6 bases, and the junction held 11 bases outside the gene matches. This CDR3 is 16 amino acids long. Germline CDR1 WSHSY, CDR2 SAAADI. Written as DNA, the CDR3 is TGCGCCAGCAGTGAGACGTGGGACAGGGAGCTCTGCGAGCAGTACTTC. Its translation is CASSETWDRELCEQYF.

This sequence joins TRBV28 and TRBJ2-3; maybe TRBD1 (5 bases). CDR3 length: 12 amino acids. The V gene's germline CDR1 is MDHEN and CDR2 SYDVKM. V lost 8 bases and J lost 6, with 12 bases in between. The CDR3 loop reads CASGAMGDTQYF. CDR3 DNA: TGTGCCAGCGGGGCCATGGGGGATACGCAGTATTTT.

This chain joins TRBV7-9 and TRBJ1-1, with 11 positions matching TRBD1. Trimming cost V 5 bases and J 7 bases; bases outside gene matches: 9. CDR3 size: 15 residues. Germline CDR1 is SEHNR and CDR2 is FQNEAQ (reference sequence). CDR3 region: CASSHLGQGVSEAFF. In nucleotides, the CDR3 is TGTGCCAGCAGCCATCTGGGACAGGGGGTGAGTGAAGCTTTCTTT.

The chain uses TRBV7-2 and TRBJ2-5; the match to TRBD2 covers 11 bases. Germline V gives CDR1 SGHTA, CDR2 FQGNSA. The V segment lost 4 bases and the J segment 4 bases; nucleotides outside the gene matches: 2. This CDR3 comprises 14 residues. The CDR3 sequence: CASSSGLAGETQYF. The CDR3 nucleotides read TGTGCCAGCAGCTCCGGACTAGCGGGAGAGACCCAGTACTTC. Complete variable domain (other parts from reference TRBV7-2 and TRBJ2-5): GAGVSQSPSNKVTEKGKDVELRCDPISGHTALYWYRQSLGQGLEFLIYFQGNSAPDKSGLPSDRFSAERTGGSVSTLTIQRTQQEDSAVYLCASSSGLAGETQYFGPGTRLLVL.

The chain combines TRBV11-1 with TRBJ2-1; 10 bases fit TRBD2. The CDR3 has 16 amino acids. Germline V gene sequence: CDR1 SGHAT, CDR2 FQDESV (reference sequence). V lost 5 bases, J lost 8 bases, and 12 bases stayed unmatched. CDR3 in amino acids: CASSPMSGRAKHEQFF. CDR3 DNA: TGTGCCAGCAGCCCGATGAGCGGGAGGGCCAAGCATGAGCAGTTCTTC.

CDR3 loop: CSVERPGRNEQFF. The CDR3 DNA sequence: TGCAGCGTCGAGAGACCGGGGAGAAATGAGCAGTTCTTC. The chain uses TRBV29-1 and TRBJ2-1, with D possibly matching TRBD2 (5 bases). Trimming took off 6 bases at V and 7 bases at J, with 16 bases between the two ends. The CDR3 length is 13 residues. The V gene's germline CDR1 is SQVTM and CDR2 ANQGSEA.

V and J are TRBV6-5 and TRBJ1-2; 7 bases agree with TRBD1. Looked up from germline, CDR1 is MNHEY and CDR2 is SVGAGI. The ends lost 6 bases at V and 5 bases at J; junction bases unmatched: 9. This CDR3 comprises 14 residues. In DNA form, the CDR3 reads TGTGCCAGCAGGGCCATTACAGGGGAGTATGGCTACACCTTC. Protein product: CASRAITGEYGYTF.

The genes are TRBV5-6 and TRBJ2-3; D gene unclear. CDR3 length: 13 amino acids. Trimming took 4 bases from V and 4 from J, leaving 10 bases between them. CDR1 is SGHDT and CDR2 is YYEEEE in the germline V gene. CDR3: CASSPSGPDTQYF. The CDR3 coding sequence is TGTGCCAGCAGCCCCTCCGGCCCAGATACGCAGTATTTT.

The gene calls are TRBV18 and TRBJ2-2; D ambiguous. The CDR3 is 14 residues long. Looked up from germline, CDR1 is KGHSH and CDR2 is LQKENI. Trimming took off 0 bases at V and 6 bases at J, with 8 bases between the two ends. This CDR3 reads CASSPPLDPGELFF. In DNA, the CDR3 is TGTGCCAGCTCACCACCGCTTGACCCCGGGGAGCTGTTTTTT.

The genes are TRBV4-1 and TRBJ2-1; 11 bases are a match to TRBD2. This CDR3 is built from 15 residues. Losses at the gene ends were 4 bases for V and 8 bases for J; bases not matched to a gene: 7. CDR1 is MGHRA and CDR2 is YSYEKL in the germline V gene. Here the CDR3 DNA reads TGCGCCAGCAGCCTACGACTAGCGGGAATCGATGAGCAGTTCTTC. It translates to CASSLRLAGIDEQFF.